This entry lists 29 T cell receptor beta chains sequenced from one sample in a study of T cell responses to AZD1222 COVID-19 vaccine. The method was immunoSEQ multiplex PCR; TCRdb's version includes in-frame clones alone and lacks a portion of them. The sample has roughly 130,000 clones, 80% to 90% seen once. The specimen was peripheral blood, collected on day 0 of AZD1222 vaccination. Receptors originate from an adult in good health.

The rearrangement uses TRBV11-2 and TRBJ2-3, with D perhaps assigned TRBD1 or TRBD2 (6 bases each). Germline values: CDR1 SGHAT, CDR2 FQNNGV. The CDR3 totals 15 residues. The V and J ends lost 0 bases and 0 bases respectively, with 7 bases between them. Here the CDR3 DNA reads TGTGCCAGCAGCTTAGAAGGGGGGAGCACAGATACGCAGTATTTT. Translating gives CASSLEGGSTDTQYF.

J is TRBJ1-2 and V is TRBV5-6; 7 positions agree with TRBD1. CDR3 length equals 13 residues. Germline CDR1 SGHDT, CDR2 YYEEEE. Trimming at V came to 4 bases and at J to 4 bases, leaving 4 bases not matched to a gene. The CDR3 DNA sequence: TGTGCCAGCAGCGCGGACAGGCTCTATGGCTACACCTTC. Amino acids: CASSADRLYGYTF.

The chain has TRBV28 and TRBJ1-5; D remains ambiguous. This CDR3 spans 17 amino acids. The V gene's germline CDR1 is MDHEN and CDR2 SYDVKM. Trimming removed 1 base from V and 6 bases from J, with 19 bases in between. CDR3 sequence: CASSLFSVGRGSQPQHF. For the CDR3, the DNA is TGTGCCAGCAGTTTATTTTCAGTGGGCAGAGGGAGTCAGCCCCAGCATTTT.

The rearrangement links TRBV28 to TRBJ2-1, with a possible D match to TRBD1 (6 bases). CDR3 length: 17 amino acids. Per the germline V gene, CDR1 is MDHEN and CDR2 is SYDVKM. Deletions cut 4 bases from V and 8 bases from J, with 24 bases between. Here the CDR3 reads CASSSLTGTQPGDEQFF. The CDR3 nucleotides are TGTGCCAGCAGTTCCCTAACCGGGACACAGCCAGGCGATGAGCAGTTCTTC.

The chain uses TRBV27 and TRBJ2-2, with TRBD1 matching 9 bases. The CDR3 has 16 amino acids. Per germline, CDR1 MNHEY and CDR2 SMNVEV (reference sequence). V shed 6 bases and J 8 bases; nucleotides not matched to a gene: 13. The CDR3 sequence: CASRTFRDRASGELFF. The CDR3 DNA reads TGTGCCAGCAGAACCTTCCGGGACAGGGCTTCGGGGGAGCTGTTTTTT.

J is TRBJ2-1 and V is TRBV9; D call uncertain. CDR1 and CDR2 from the germline V gene are SGDLS and YYNGEE. This CDR3 region has 12 residues. V lost 3 bases to trimming and J lost 3 bases, with 4 bases between them. The CDR3 loop is CASSDDYNEQFF. For the CDR3, the DNA is TGTGCCAGCAGCGACGACTACAATGAGCAGTTCTTC.

In this sample, this clone turned up once. The V call is TRBV5-1, the J call TRBJ2-3; no firm D call. Looked up from germline, CDR1 is SGHRS and CDR2 is YFSETQ. The length of the CDR3 is 13 residues. The V end lost 4 bases, the J end lost 2 bases, and 8 bases lay between the germline ends. For the CDR3, the DNA is TGCGCCAGCAGCCGGGCTGACACAGATACGCAGTATTTT. It codes for CASSRADTDTQYF.

This clone was seen once. The genes are TRBV27 and TRBJ2-3; 11 bases match TRBD1. Germline trimming cut 4 bases from V and 6 bases from J; bases unmatched to any gene: 3. Germline lookup yields CDR1 MNHEY and CDR2 SMNVEV (reference sequence). CDR3 length: 14 amino acids. CDR3 nucleotides: TGTGCCAGCAGTTCGGACAGGGGGCTGGATACGCAGTATTTT. Translated: CASSSDRGLDTQYF.

The count of this clone is one. V is TRBV21-1 and J is TRBJ2-5. TRBV21-1 is an annotated pseudogene. The length of the CDR3 is 10 residues. The CDR3 is CASSFETQYF. In DNA, the CDR3 is TGTGCCAGCAGCTTCGAGACCCAGTACTTC.

This clone was observed a single time. V and J are TRBV2 and TRBJ2-1; D is ambiguous. V was shortened by 6 bases and J by 6 bases, with 9 bases between the two germline ends. The CDR3 is 12 residues long. CDR1 SNHLY and CDR2 FYNNEI come from the germline V gene. The CDR3 reads CASRSGGNEQFF. The DNA of the CDR3 is TGTGCCAGCAGATCAGGCGGCAATGAGCAGTTCTTC.

The chain links TRBV5-5 to TRBJ1-2; 10 bases map to TRBD1. Per germline, CDR1 SGHKS and CDR2 YYEKEE (reference sequence). Germline trimming cut 2 bases from V and 4 bases from J; bases unmatched to any gene: 2. The CDR3 extends over 14 amino acids. The CDR3 nucleotides are TGTGCCAGCAGCTTAGGACAGGGGGTCTATGGCTACACCTTC. It specifies CASSLGQGVYGYTF.

The chain links TRBV4-1 to TRBJ1-1; D is unresolved. The V gene's germline CDR1 is MGHRA and CDR2 YSYEKL. Trimming removed 0 bases from V and 8 bases from J, with 19 bases in between. The CDR3 has 16 amino acids. CDR3 sequence reads: CASSQEGRGRREEAFF. The CDR3 DNA sequence: TGCGCCAGCAGCCAAGAAGGGCGTGGAAGGCGGGAAGAAGCTTTCTTT.

This sequence joins TRBV11-3 and TRBJ2-5, with a possible D match to TRBD2 (5 bases). CDR3 length equals 14 residues. Per the germline V gene, CDR1 is SGHNT and CDR2 is YENEEA. V shed 0 bases and J shed 1 base, with 6 bases lying between them. The CDR3 region is CASSLEGVQETQYF. The DNA for the CDR3 is TGTGCCAGCAGCTTAGAGGGAGTCCAAGAGACCCAGTACTTC. The variable domain in full, completed from reference TRBV11-3 and TRBJ2-5, reads EAGVVQSPRYKIIEKKQPVAFWCNPISGHNTLYWYLQNLGQGPELLIRYENEEAVDDSQLPKDRFSAERLKGVDSTLKIQPAELGDSAVYLCASSLEGVQETQYFGPGTRLLVL.

The chain is built from TRBV10-3 and TRBJ2-1; 12 bases line up with TRBD2. V trimming: 0 bases; J trimming: 7 bases; junction bases outside the gene matches: 7. There are 17 residues in the CDR3. Germline V CDR1 and CDR2: ENHRY, SYGVKD. The CDR3, as DNA: TGTGCCATCAGTGAGTCCCTAGCGGGAGGGCCTGGGAATGAGCAGTTCTTC. As protein: CAISESLAGGPGNEQFF.

The rearrangement links TRBV9 to TRBJ2-3; 10 bases match TRBD2. The CDR3 loop spans 15 amino acids. After removal of 3 bases from V and 0 bases from J, the junction contained 1 base not matched to a gene. Germline CDR1 reads SGDLS; CDR2 reads YYNGEE. The CDR3, as DNA: TGTGCCAGCAGCGAGACTAGCGGGAGCACAGATACGCAGTATTTT. This sequence encodes CASSETSGSTDTQYF.

V and J are TRBV3-1 (or the pseudogene TRBV3-2) and TRBJ1-2; tentative D call: TRBD1 (6 bases). The V and J ends lost 3 bases and 4 bases respectively, with 15 bases between them. The CDR3 extends over 15 amino acids. In germline, CDR1 is LGHDT, CDR2 YNNKEL (reference sequence). DNA for the CDR3: TGTGCCAGCAGCCAGGGTATGGTAGGGGGCTATGGCTACACCTTC. This encodes CASSQGMVGGYGYTF.

At least ten counts were recorded for this clone. The CDR3 nucleotides are TGTGCCCACAGGCACCGGAGCACCCTCCACTTT. Translated: CAHRHRSTLHF. This chain connects TRBV30 to TRBJ1-6; possibly TRBD1 for D (5 bases). This CDR3 is built from 11 residues. The germline V and J ends were trimmed by 8 bases and 14 bases, with 16 bases remaining between them. Per the germline V gene, CDR1 is GTSNPN and CDR2 is SVGIG (reference sequence).

The chain employs TRBV7-3 and TRBJ2-3, with 15 bases that match TRBD2. This CDR3 is 16 amino acids long. V was clipped by 4 bases and J by 4 bases; unmatched bases: 3. The germline V gene has CDR1 SGHTA and CDR2 FQGTGA. The CDR3 sequence: CASSSGLAGGADTQYF. CDR3 sequence (DNA): TGTGCCAGCAGCTCGGGACTAGCGGGAGGAGCAGATACGCAGTATTTT.

The chain has TRBV5-1 and TRBJ2-2; 10 positions match TRBD1. CDR1 is SGHRS, CDR2 YFSETQ, per germline. Losses at the gene ends were 1 base for V and 4 bases for J; bases not matched to a gene: 4. CDR3 length equals 16 residues. The CDR3 DNA reads as TGCGCCAGCAGCTTGCTAGGACAGGGGGGCACCGGGGAGCTGTTTTTT. It yields the protein CASSLLGQGGTGELFF.

The chain employs TRBV5-4 and TRBJ2-3; D possibly corresponds to TRBD1 (6 bases). Germline V gives CDR1 SGHNT, CDR2 YYREEE (reference sequence). CDR3 length equals 14 residues. V gave up 4 bases and J gave up 6 bases, with 15 bases separating them. The CDR3 DNA follows: TGTGCCAGCAGCCCAGGGGCCAGGGACGATACGCAGTATTTT. Amino acid sequence: CASSPGARDDTQYF.

The chain is built from TRBV23-1 and TRBJ1-6; D gene unclear. TRBV23-1 is known as an ORF, though its function is uncertain. CDR3 size: 14 residues. Trimming pared 6 bases from V and 10 bases from J, leaving 16 bases between. The CDR3 spells CASRPGPTLSPLHF. The CDR3 region has the DNA TGCGCCAGCAGGCCGGGTCCCACGTTATCACCCCTCCACTTT.

The rearrangement uses TRBV3-1 (or the pseudogene TRBV3-2) and TRBJ1-2, with D perhaps matching TRBD1 (5 bases). V gave up 2 bases and J gave up 4 bases, with 17 bases separating them. Germline CDR1 and CDR2: LGHDT and YNNKEL (reference sequence). CDR3 size: 16 residues. The CDR3 reads CASSQRPSVGLYGYTF. CDR3 coding DNA: TGTGCCAGCAGCCAAAGGCCCAGTGTGGGACTCTATGGCTACACCTTC.

The chain employs TRBV28 and TRBJ1-5; D remains unclear. The V gene lost 5 bases and the J gene lost 3 bases, with 14 bases spanning the gap. Germline CDR1 is MDHEN and CDR2 is SYDVKM. CDR3 length equals 15 residues. CDR3 protein: CASSLIDTSNQPQHF. CDR3 in DNA: TGTGCCAGCAGTCTGATAGACACCTCCAATCAGCCCCAGCATTTT. The complete variable domain, with remaining parts taken from reference TRBV28 and TRBJ1-5, reads DVKVTQSSRYLVKRTGEKVFLECVQDMDHENMFWYRQDPGLGLRLIYFSYDVKMKEKGDIPEGYSVSREKKERFSLILESASTNQTSMYLCASSLIDTSNQPQHFGDGTRLSIL.

The V and J genes are TRBV5-4 and TRBJ1-2; D may be TRBD1 (5 bases). CDR3 length equals 17 residues. V lost 0 bases and J lost 7, with 22 bases in between. Germline loops: CDR1 SGHNT, CDR2 YYREEE (reference sequence). The CDR3 DNA follows: TGTGCCAGCAGCTTGGAGGGTACGCGGGGGGAGCTGTCTGGCTACACCTTC. Protein product: CASSLEGTRGELSGYTF.

V gene TRBV4-2 combines with J gene TRBJ2-7; 8 nucleotides match TRBD1. This CDR3 is built from 15 residues. Trimming cost V 3 bases and J 2 bases; bases outside gene matches: 6. Germline V lookup: CDR1 LGHNA, CDR2 YNFKEQ. The CDR3 region has the DNA TGTGCCAGCAGCCATACCGACAGGGGCCCCTACGAGCAGTACTTC. This translates into CASSHTDRGPYEQYF.

J is TRBJ1-2 and V is TRBV4-1; D is ambiguous. Trimming cost V 1 base and J 3 bases, with 15 bases left between them. The CDR3 contains 16 residues. CDR1 MGHRA and CDR2 YSYEKL come from the germline V gene. For the CDR3, the DNA is TGCGCCAGCAGCCAAGTTTTGGGCGGAAGATACTATGGCTACACCTTC. Residues: CASSQVLGGRYYGYTF.

The rearrangement joins TRBV28 to TRBJ1-1; D ambiguous. The CDR3 loop spans 16 amino acids. Trimming shortened V by 7 bases and J by 4 bases, and 22 bases separated the two germline ends. The germline V gene encodes CDR1 MDHEN and CDR2 SYDVKM. CDR3 amino acids: CASTIPSRRVGTEAFF. The DNA for the CDR3 is TGTGCCAGCACCATCCCATCTAGGAGGGTGGGCACTGAAGCTTTCTTT.

The chain combines TRBV28 with TRBJ2-7, with a possible D match to TRBD1 (6 bases). Germline CDR1 reads MDHEN; CDR2 reads SYDVKM. This CDR3 is built from 15 residues. Between the trimmed V and J ends, which lost 5 bases and 1 base, there was a span of 15 bases. The CDR3 nucleotides are TGTGCCAGCAGTGCCCCGAGACAGGCGTCCTACGAGCAGTACTTC. It encodes CASSAPRQASYEQYF.

V gene TRBV18 combines with J gene TRBJ2-5, with TRBD1 matching over 7 bases. J lost 5 bases, V lost 1 base, and 4 bases had no gene match. The length of the CDR3 is 14 residues. CDR1 and CDR2 (germline): KGHSH, LQKENI. CDR3 coding DNA: TGTGCCAGCTCACCACAGGGGGCCGGTGAGACCCAGTACTTC. Amino acid sequence: CASSPQGAGETQYF.